The sequence of this T cell receptor (beta chain) was determined in a study of Ad26.COV2.S vaccination and SARS-CoV-2 variants. The protocol was immunoSEQ multiplex PCR, while the TCRdb copy is restricted to in-frame clones and leaves out a portion. Of about 680,000 clones listed, approximately 88% are singletons. Treatment specified: approximately 18 received Ad26.COV2.S at low or high dose, single or two shots; about 5 received placebo; per-sample allocation not given. Day 63 following the first vaccine or placebo injection was when the samples were taken. Germline V gene lookup returns CDR1 SGHNT and CDR2 YENEEA. The germline V and J ends were trimmed by 2 bases and 2 bases, with 4 bases remaining between them. The CDR3 consists of 12 residues.

The genes are TRBV11-3 and TRBJ2-7; D remains ambiguous. The TCR was taken from a person between 18 and 60 years old who received the Ad26.COV2.S COVID-19 vaccine or a placebo. The specimen was peripheral blood, collected in a trial of Ad26.COV2.S vaccine versus placebo. The CDR3 is CASSLIAYEQYF. The CDR3 nucleotides read TGTGCCAGCAGCTTAATAGCCTACGAGCAGTACTTC.